Shown below are 5 T cell receptor beta chains from a single sample sequenced in a study of T cell repertoires in ileal Crohn's disease. The protocol was immunoSEQ multiplex PCR, while the TCRdb copy is restricted to in-frame clones and leaves out a portion. Of 13,000 to 15,000 clones in the sample, approximately 63% were seen once. Sequences were obtained from ileal tissue. Receptors originate from an adult with Crohn's disease.

This clone is a singleton in its sample. This chain uses TRBV5-1 with TRBJ2-5; D is ambiguous. Germline V gene sequence: CDR1 SGHRS, CDR2 YFSETQ. The CDR3 runs 15 residues. V was pared by 1 base and J by 5 bases, with 15 bases between. The CDR3 sequence: CASSLTGTLGETQYF. CDR3 nucleotides: TGCGCCAGCAGCTTGACGGGCACCCTAGGGGAGACCCAGTACTTC.

The chain recombines TRBV10-3 with TRBJ1-1, with D uncertain. From germline, CDR1 is ENHRY and CDR2 SYGVKD. The ends were cut back, 6 bases at V and 2 bases at J, with 7 bases in the middle. This CDR3 has 12 amino acids. The CDR3 here is CAISQTNTEAFF. The CDR3 DNA sequence: TGTGCCATCAGCCAGACTAACACTGAAGCTTTCTTT.

This chain links TRBV6-4 with TRBJ1-2; TRBD1 might be the D (6 bases). CDR3 length equals 14 residues. Per germline, CDR1 MRHNA and CDR2 SNTAGT. V lost 6 bases and J lost 6, with 17 bases in between. CDR3 region: CASSKNRDTDGYTF. The CDR3 bases are TGTGCCAGCAGCAAAAACAGGGATACGGATGGCTACACCTTC.

The chain is built from TRBV27 and TRBJ1-6; D is uncertain. Trimming pared 0 bases from V and 8 bases from J, leaving 14 bases between. CDR3 size: 16 residues. In germline, CDR1 is MNHEY, CDR2 SMNVEV (reference sequence). The CDR3 nucleotides are TGTGCCAGCAGTTTATCGGGCACCCTCTGGGATTCACCCCTCCACTTT. This codes for CASSLSGTLWDSPLHF.

The chain has TRBV5-8 and TRBJ1-3, with a weak D call TRBD1 (5 bases). Trimming removed 4 bases from V and 7 bases from J, with 15 bases in between. Germline loops: CDR1 SGHTS, CDR2 YDEGEE. The CDR3 runs 14 residues. The CDR3 nucleotides read TGTGCCAGCAGCGAAGAAGAGGGGATTAACACCATATATTTT. Protein: CASSEEEGINTIYF.